Below are 32 T cell receptor beta chains sequenced from a single sample in a study of beta chain features in type 1 diabetes. No antigen is known for these receptors. Whole-study results and caveats: Moderately but significantly shorter TCRB CDR3s were found in Type 1 diabetes patients in all four CD4+ subsets.

What was sequenced were expressed TCRB transcripts, since all of the isolated RNA had been reverse transcribed. Generated by immunoSEQ multiplex PCR, the TCRdb table keeps only in-frame clones and is missing some. Of around 250,000 clones listed, approximately 20% are singletons. Sequencing was done on a sample of naive CD4+ T cells from blood. These receptors were obtained from a woman in her thirties or forties with type 1 diabetes.

This clone was seen only a few times. The rearrangement links TRBV5-1 to TRBJ1-1; 8 bases align to TRBD1. CDR1 and CDR2 from the germline V gene are SGHRS and YFSETQ. The CDR3 length is 14 residues. With V trimmed by 4 bases and J by 4 bases, 6 bases remained unmatched. CDR3 amino acids: CASSQGQAFTEAFF. CDR3 nucleotides: TGCGCCAGCAGCCAGGGACAGGCTTTCACTGAAGCTTTCTTT.

This clone has more than one count but fewer than ten. The chain recombines TRBV18 with TRBJ2-5; weak D call: TRBD1 (7 bases). The V end was cut by 4 bases, the J end by 2 bases, with 14 bases between. Germline V gene lookup returns CDR1 KGHSH and CDR2 LQKENI. This CDR3 spans 15 amino acids. The CDR3 region is CASSRTGGTQETQYF. CDR3 nucleotides: TGTGCCAGCTCACGGACAGGCGGGACTCAAGAGACCCAGTACTTC.

This clone was detected a few times. The sample has other DNA sequences that encode this CDR3 too. V and J are TRBV18 and TRBJ2-7; D might be TRBD1 (5 bases). Trimming took off 2 bases at V and 4 bases at J, with 9 bases between the two ends. The CDR3 consists of 13 residues. Germline V gives CDR1 KGHSH, CDR2 LQKENI. Here the CDR3 reads CASSPGAGYEQYF. CDR3 sequence (DNA): TGTGCCAGCTCACCAGGGGCCGGGTACGAGCAGTACTTC.

A few counts support this clone. The V and J genes are TRBV6-6 and TRBJ2-3, with D possibly TRBD2 on 5 matching bases. Germline CDR1 and CDR2: MNHNY and SVGAGI (reference sequence). Between the trimmed V and J ends, which lost 2 bases and 8 bases, there was a span of 14 bases. The CDR3 contains 14 residues. The CDR3 nucleotides read TGTGCCAGCAGTTACGCTCCGGGGTCCCGTACGCAGTATTTT. Amino acid sequence: CASSYAPGSRTQYF.

The chain has TRBV9 and TRBJ2-5, with 8 nucleotides matching TRBD2. The CDR3 spans 15 residues. Germline CDR1 reads SGDLS; CDR2 reads YYNGEE. With 0 bases clipped from V and 3 bases from J, the junction kept 4 bases outside the gene matches. The CDR3 reads CASSVGPAGEETQYF. Written as DNA, the CDR3 is TGTGCCAGCAGCGTAGGGCCAGCGGGAGAAGAGACCCAGTACTTC.

This clone occurred a few times. The J gene is TRBJ1-1, the V gene TRBV9; 9 bases match TRBD1. Germline CDR1 reads SGDLS; CDR2 reads YYNGEE. V lost 3 bases and J lost 4; bases outside the gene matches: 7. The CDR3 sequence is 15 residues long. The CDR3 DNA follows: TGTGCCAGCAGCGCGACGGACAGGGGAGGCACTGAAGCTTTCTTT. Residues: CASSATDRGGTEAFF.

This clone has just a few counts. The chain links TRBV7-2 to TRBJ2-6; D not certain. Trimming took off 5 bases at V and 0 bases at J, with 11 bases between the two ends. CDR1 and CDR2 (germline): SGHTA, FQGNSA. CDR3 size: 16 residues. The CDR3 reads CASSRSSSSGANVLTF. The CDR3 DNA reads TGTGCCAGCAGCCGGTCCTCGAGCTCTGGGGCCAACGTCCTGACTTTC.

J is TRBJ1-2 and V is TRBV28, with D unclear. V was clipped by 9 bases and J by 0 bases, with 11 bases between them. This CDR3 has 13 amino acids. The germline gives CDR1 MDHEN, CDR2 SYDVKM. CDR3 region: CASQDSTNYGYTF. The CDR3 nucleotides are TGTGCCAGTCAAGACTCGACTAACTATGGCTACACCTTC.

The chain carries TRBV18 and TRBJ2-5; 7 nucleotides match TRBD1. Germline V gives CDR1 KGHSH, CDR2 LQKENI. The CDR3 is 14 residues long. V trimming: 6 bases; J trimming: 4 bases; junction bases outside the gene matches: 8. CDR3 amino acids: CASSPGDRGETQYF. The DNA of the CDR3 is TGTGCCAGCTCCCCCGGGGACAGAGGAGAGACCCAGTACTTC.

The V gene is TRBV4-2, the J gene TRBJ2-7, with 7 bases lining up with TRBD2. Germline V gives CDR1 LGHNA, CDR2 YNFKEQ. Trimming removed 0 bases from V and 0 bases from J; junction bases left unmatched: 2. This CDR3 spans 15 amino acids. The CDR3 nucleotides are TGTGCCAGCAGCCAAGATGGGGACTACTCCTACGAGCAGTACTTC. It translates to CASSQDGDYSYEQYF.

This clone was seen only a few times. The V and J genes are TRBV30 and TRBJ1-4, with D tentatively TRBD1 (6 bases). Germline CDR1 reads GTSNPN; CDR2 reads SVGIG (reference sequence). The CDR3 has 14 amino acids. With 3 bases removed from V and 3 bases from J, the gap between germline ends came to 11 bases. For the CDR3, the DNA is TGTGCCTGGAGACGGACAGCTCCTAATGAAAAACTGTTTTTT. Its protein is CAWRRTAPNEKLFF.

J is TRBJ1-1 and V is TRBV11-2; weak D call: TRBD1 (5 bases). Germline V gives CDR1 SGHAT, CDR2 FQNNGV. This CDR3 spans 14 amino acids. The V end lost 1 base, the J end lost 5 bases, and 11 bases lay between the germline ends. Here the CDR3 DNA reads TGTGCCAGCAGCTTAGCCAGGGTAGGAACTGAAGCTTTCTTT. This codes for CASSLARVGTEAFF. The full variable domain, in which reference TRBV11-2 and TRBJ1-1 provide the parts outside the CDR3, is EAGVAQSPRYKIIEKRQSVAFWCNPISGHATLYWYQQILGQGPKLLIQFQNNGVVDDSQLPKDRFSAERLKGVDSTLKIQPAKLEDSAVYLCASSLARVGTEAFFGQGTRLTVV.

The V call is TRBV29-1, the J call TRBJ1-5, with D tentatively TRBD1 (5 bases). Trimming removed 6 bases at V and 11 bases at J, with 17 bases between. The CDR3 consists of 12 residues. Germline CDR1 reads SQVTM; CDR2 reads ANQGSEA. The CDR3 coding sequence is TGCAGCGTCGGCTCCGGGCCGGGGGCCCAGCATTTT. Translating gives CSVGSGPGAQHF. Supplemented by reference TRBV29-1 and TRBJ1-5, the full variable domain reads SAVISQKPSRDICQRGTSLTIQCQVDSQVTMMFWYRQQPGQSLTLIATANQGSEATYESGFVIDKFPISRPNLTFSTLTVSNMSPEDSSIYLCSVGSGPGAQHFGDGTRLSIL.

The gene calls are TRBV28 and TRBJ1-1; 10 bases are a match to TRBD1. Germline assignment: CDR1 MDHEN and CDR2 SYDVKM. The V and J ends lost 3 bases and 5 bases, in that order; junction bases with no gene match: 6. The CDR3 totals 15 residues. For the CDR3, the DNA is TGTGCCAGCAGTTTGATAGGACAGGGGGAAACTGAAGCTTTCTTT. It specifies CASSLIGQGETEAFF.

In the case of this clone: The sample holds other DNA sequences that translate to the same CDR3. V usage is TRBV4-1 and J usage is TRBJ1-2, with no clear D. The CDR3 contains 13 residues. The germline V gene encodes CDR1 MGHRA and CDR2 YSYEKL. V was shortened by 0 bases and J by 5 bases, with 7 bases between the two germline ends. The CDR3 loop is CASSQDRGYGYTF. The CDR3 DNA follows: TGCGCCAGCAGCCAAGATCGAGGGTATGGCTACACCTTC.

This clone occurred a few times. The rearrangement joins TRBV5-1 to TRBJ1-2; possibly TRBD1 for D (6 bases). V was shortened by 4 bases and J by 8 bases, with 18 bases between the two germline ends. Looked up from germline, CDR1 is SGHRS and CDR2 is YFSETQ. This CDR3 is 14 amino acids long. The CDR3, as DNA: TGCGCCAGCAGCCAGGGACATTCGGAGGAGGGCTACACCTTC. As protein: CASSQGHSEEGYTF.

This rearrangement joins TRBV16 to TRBJ1-1; D is unresolved. The V gene lost 4 bases and the J gene lost 11 bases, with 14 bases spanning the gap. The CDR3 totals 12 residues. Germline assignment: CDR1 KGHSY and CDR2 FQNENV. In DNA form, the CDR3 reads TGTGCCAGCAGCCCCTGGACGGAGGAGGCTTTCTTT. Protein sequence: CASSPWTEEAFF.

The gene calls are TRBV9 and TRBJ1-2; 10 nucleotides align to TRBD1. The CDR3 is 16 amino acids. Trimming took 4 bases from V and 2 from J; bases not matched to a gene: 8. Germline CDR1 and CDR2: SGDLS and YYNGEE. In DNA, the CDR3 is TGTGCCAGCAGCCTCGGGACAGGGGAGGCCAACTATGGCTACACCTTC. It codes for CASSLGTGEANYGYTF.

The V call is TRBV19, the J call TRBJ1-1, with D hard to call. Germline values: CDR1 LNHDA, CDR2 SQIVND (reference sequence). This CDR3 spans 15 amino acids. With 3 bases removed from V and 1 base from J, the gap between germline ends came to 12 bases. CDR3 protein: CASSITWGANTEAFF. The CDR3 region has the DNA TGTGCCAGTAGTATTACGTGGGGAGCGAACACTGAAGCTTTCTTT.

The chain combines TRBV5-6 with TRBJ1-2; tentatively, D is TRBD1 (6 bases). Germline CDR1 is SGHDT and CDR2 is YYEEEE. The CDR3 length is 11 residues. V was shortened by 3 bases and J by 10 bases, with 10 bases between the two germline ends. DNA for the CDR3: TGTGCCAGCAGCTGGGACATCTTCTACACCTTC. As protein: CASSWDIFYTF.

The rearrangement uses TRBV7-2 and TRBJ1-1, with D unresolved. The CDR3 loop spans 14 amino acids. CDR1 SGHTA and CDR2 FQGNSA come from the germline V gene. V was pared by 8 bases and J by 1 base, with 14 bases between. For the CDR3, the DNA is TGTGCCAGCTCATGGGGAGGGCGGAACACTGAAGCTTTCTTT. Translation: CASSWGGRNTEAFF.

This clone was recorded a few times. The rearrangement links TRBV9 to TRBJ2-1; 7 bases agree with TRBD2. Looked up from germline, CDR1 is SGDLS and CDR2 is YYNGEE. This CDR3 contains 18 residues. After removal of 0 bases from V and 0 bases from J, the junction contained 9 bases not matched to a gene. The DNA for the CDR3 is TGTGCCAGCAGCGTAGCCGTGGGAGGGAGTCCCTCCTACAATGAGCAGTTCTTC. Translation gives CASSVAVGGSPSYNEQFF. The full variable domain, in which reference TRBV9 and TRBJ2-1 provide the parts outside the CDR3, is DSGVTQTPKHLITATGQRVTLRCSPRSGDLSVYWYQQSLDQGLQFLIQYYNGEERAKGNILERFSAQQFPDLHSELNLSSLELGDSALYFCASSVAVGGSPSYNEQFFGPGTRLTVL.

This clone has just a few counts. The genes are TRBV5-6 and TRBJ2-1, with 10 bases identical to TRBD1. Trimming removed 0 bases from V and 8 bases from J; junction bases left unmatched: 2. Germline CDR1 and CDR2: SGHDT and YYEEEE. This CDR3 is 14 amino acids long. The CDR3 here is CASSLGQGADEQFF. DNA of the CDR3: TGTGCCAGCAGCTTGGGACAGGGGGCCGATGAGCAGTTCTTC.

The V call is TRBV28, the J call TRBJ2-7; TRBD1 might be the D (6 bases). The CDR3 runs 13 residues. The germline V gene encodes CDR1 MDHEN and CDR2 SYDVKM. V gave up 7 bases and J gave up 6 bases, with 16 bases separating them. CDR3 sequence reads: CASMGAPTSEQYF. As DNA, the CDR3 is TGTGCCAGCATGGGGGCCCCGACGAGCGAGCAGTACTTC.

The J gene is TRBJ1-4, the V gene TRBV7-9; D is unclear. CDR1 is SEHNR and CDR2 is FQNEAQ in the germline V gene (reference sequence). Trimming took off 4 bases at V and 0 bases at J, with 12 bases between the two ends. The CDR3 has 16 amino acids. For the CDR3, the DNA is TGTGCCAGCAGCTCATTCCGGGAGGCAACTAATGAAAAACTGTTTTTT. Its protein product is CASSSFREATNEKLFF.

The J gene is TRBJ2-6, the V gene TRBV6-1, with TRBD1 as a possible D gene (5 bases). In germline, CDR1 is MNHNS, CDR2 SASEGT. The CDR3 loop spans 16 amino acids. The V end was cut by 1 base, the J end by 4 bases, with 11 bases between. CDR3 in amino acids: CASSEVLGPGANVLTF. DNA for the CDR3: TGTGCCAGCAGTGAAGTTTTGGGGCCAGGGGCCAACGTCCTGACTTTC.

The rearrangement links TRBV10-3 to TRBJ2-5; TRBD1 matches at 7 bases. There are 14 residues in the CDR3. Germline V gene sequence: CDR1 ENHRY, CDR2 SYGVKD. V was pared by 4 bases and J by 3 bases, with 5 bases of the junction left unmatched. In nucleotides, the CDR3 is TGTGCCATCAGTGCCGGGACAGCCAAAGAGACCCAGTACTTC. It codes for CAISAGTAKETQYF.

V gene TRBV30 combines with J gene TRBJ1-1, with TRBD1 as a possible D gene (6 bases). The CDR3 spans 13 residues. Trimming cost V 4 bases and J 0 bases, with 9 bases left between them. CDR1 is GTSNPN and CDR2 is SVGIG in the germline V gene (reference sequence). Here the CDR3 reads CAWNNRVNTEAFF. Written as DNA, the CDR3 is TGTGCCTGGAATAACAGGGTGAACACTGAAGCTTTCTTT.

The chain couples TRBV15 to TRBJ1-2, with unresolved D. The CDR3 covers 15 residues. V was pared by 0 bases and J by 4 bases, with 12 bases between. The germline CDR1 and CDR2 sequences are LNHNV and YYDKDF (reference sequence). DNA of the CDR3: TGTGCCACCAGCAGAGATCCCGGGGTTTCCTATGGCTACACCTTC. This sequence encodes CATSRDPGVSYGYTF.

This clone was observed a handful of times. The gene calls are TRBV5-1 and TRBJ1-6; TRBD1 might be the D (5 bases). V dropped 0 bases and J dropped 9 bases, with 13 bases sitting between them. CDR1 and CDR2 (germline): SGHRS, YFSETQ. The CDR3 is made up of 15 amino acids. CDR3 sequence (DNA): TGCGCCAGCAGCTTGGAAGGCAGGGTGGTTTCACCCCTCCACTTT. Translating gives CASSLEGRVVSPLHF.

The rearrangement links TRBV28 to TRBJ1-5, with 7 bases that match TRBD1. Looked up from germline, CDR1 is MDHEN and CDR2 is SYDVKM. J was trimmed by 7 bases and V by 6 bases; bases with no gene match: 15. This CDR3 is 16 amino acids long. CDR3 coding DNA: TGTGCCAGCAGCTCGCCCCCCGGGGTAGGGGGCCAGCCCCAGCATTTT. Residues: CASSSPPGVGGQPQHF.

In this sample, this clone turned up a few times. CDR3 loop: CASSQDRGKDYGYTF. CDR3 DNA: TGCGCCAGCAGCCAAGATAGAGGGAAGGACTATGGCTACACCTTC. The chain combines TRBV4-3 with TRBJ1-2; D unclear. Per the germline V gene, CDR1 is LGHNA and CDR2 is YSLEER. The CDR3 covers 15 residues. V shed 0 bases and J shed 3 bases, with 11 bases lying between them.